This T cell receptor beta chain was documented in a study of OX40 agonist ivuxolimab in advanced cancers. Anyone with autoimmune disease history or systemic immunosuppression was excluded. This clone was observed once. Repertoires were generated with immunoSEQ multiplex PCR, while TCRdb's copy carries only in-frame clones and drops some. This table holds roughly 64,000 clones, 75% to 90% found once. The starting material was CD4+ or CD8+ T cells sorted from blood, obtained in a trial of the OX40 agonist ivuxolimab. The clonotype was recovered from an adult with an advanced solid tumor such as melanoma, head and neck, liver or kidney cancer.

The CDR3 loop is CASSLAGTGEYGYTF. In DNA, the CDR3 is TGTGCCAGCAGCTTAGCCGGTACAGGGGAATATGGCTACACCTTC. This rearrangement joins TRBV7-8 to TRBJ1-2; 7 bases are shared with TRBD1. This CDR3 has 15 amino acids. The junction had 6 bases not matched to a gene; V was cut back by 0 bases and J by 5 bases. The germline CDR1 and CDR2 sequences are SGHVS and FQNEAQ.